The rows below give T cell receptor beta chains drawn from one sample of a study of identical twins. TCRdb processed the 5' RACE reads anew with MiXCR; each CDR3 protein has one entry. Of 200,000 to 250,000 distinct CDR3 sequences in the sample, 10% to 13% are singletons; the top ten hold 9% to 10%. Specimen: memory T cells sorted from blood. The receptors were gathered from a man aged 45-65 years in good health. Both conserved end residues are part of each CDR3. The D gene is left open where the match is weak. The size entry is marked missing in some rows and otherwise reads once, few, many or a size class.

J gene: TRBJ2-7
V gene: TRBV6-1
D gene: NA
clone size: NA
CDR3 protein: CASPRAGGYEQYF
CDR3 DNA: TGTGCCAGCCCGAGGGCAGGAGGCTACGAGCAGTACTTC

J gene: TRBJ1-2
V gene: TRBV29-1
D gene: TRBD1
clone size: few
CDR3 protein: CSATGGGGYTF
CDR3 DNA: TGCAGCGCCACAGGGGGCGGCGGCTACACCTTC

J gene: TRBJ2-5
V gene: TRBV10-3
D gene: NA
clone size: few
CDR3 protein: CAISELGVSVEYF
CDR3 DNA: TGTGCCATCAGTGAGTTGGGGGTTTCCGTTGAGTACTTC

J gene: TRBJ2-2
V gene: TRBV15
D gene: TRBD1
clone size: NA
CDR3 protein: CATSRSTGGADTGELFF
CDR3 DNA: TGTGCCACCAGCAGATCTACAGGGGGCGCCGACACCGGGGAGCTGTTTTTT

J gene: TRBJ2-1
V gene: TRBV5-1
D gene: TRBD1
clone size: many
CDR3 protein: CASSSDRRNEQFF
CDR3 DNA: TGCGCCAGCAGCTCGGACAGGAGGAATGAGCAGTTCTTC

J gene: TRBJ2-5
V gene: TRBV12-3/TRBV12-4
D gene: NA
clone size: few
CDR3 protein: CASSREAGQETQYF
CDR3 DNA: TGTGCCAGCAGCCGCGAAGCGGGCCAAGAGACCCAGTACTTC

J gene: TRBJ1-5
V gene: TRBV10-3
D gene: NA
clone size: few
CDR3 protein: CAISRTDDSNQPQHF
CDR3 DNA: TGTGCCATCAGCAGGACAGACGATAGCAATCAGCCCCAGCATTTT

J gene: TRBJ2-7
V gene: TRBV14
D gene: NA
clone size: many
CDR3 protein: CASSQDLAFFREQYF
CDR3 DNA: TGTGCCAGCAGCCAAGATCTAGCTTTTTTCCGGGAGCAGTACTTC

J gene: TRBJ1-2
V gene: TRBV6-1
D gene: NA
clone size: few
CDR3 protein: CASSEIYGGPDGYTF
CDR3 DNA: TGTGCCAGCAGTGAAATCTACGGGGGACCAGATGGCTACACCTTC

J gene: TRBJ2-3
V gene: TRBV5-1
D gene: NA
clone size: NA
CDR3 protein: CASSFWGGHTDTQYF
CDR3 DNA: TGCGCCAGCAGCTTCTGGGGGGGACACACAGATACGCAGTATTTT

J gene: TRBJ2-1
V gene: TRBV12-3/TRBV12-4
D gene: NA
clone size: medium-sized
CDR3 protein: CASSLDSTYNEQFF
CDR3 DNA: TGTGCCAGCAGTTTAGACAGTACCTACAATGAGCAGTTCTTC

J gene: TRBJ2-2
V gene: TRBV7-2
D gene: TRBD2
clone size: NA
CDR3 protein: CASRPSGGGQTGELFF
CDR3 DNA: TGTGCCAGCAGGCCTAGCGGGGGGGGGCAGACCGGGGAGCTGTTTTTT

J gene: TRBJ1-1
V gene: TRBV18
D gene: TRBD1
clone size: many
CDR3 protein: CASSRDRVEAFF
CDR3 DNA: TGTGCCAGCTCACGGGACAGGGTAGAAGCTTTCTTT

J gene: TRBJ1-1
V gene: TRBV29-1
D gene: TRBD1
clone size: few
CDR3 protein: CSGGQGGTEAFF
CDR3 DNA: TGCAGCGGCGGACAGGGGGGCACTGAAGCTTTCTTT

J gene: TRBJ2-3
V gene: TRBV6-2/TRBV6-3
D gene: TRBD1
clone size: many
CDR3 protein: CASSHPGQGTDTQYF
CDR3 DNA: TGTGCCAGCAGTCATCCGGGACAGGGGACAGATACGCAGTATTTT

J gene: TRBJ2-3
V gene: TRBV14
D gene: NA
clone size: many
CDR3 protein: CASSPPGFRTDTQYF
CDR3 DNA: TGTGCCAGCAGCCCGCCGGGGTTTCGCACAGATACGCAGTATTTT

J gene: TRBJ1-1
V gene: TRBV6-5
D gene: NA
clone size: many
CDR3 protein: CASSYLQQNTEAFF
CDR3 DNA: TGTGCCAGCAGTTACTTACAGCAGAACACTGAAGCTTTCTTT

J gene: TRBJ2-3
V gene: TRBV20-1
D gene: NA
clone size: many
CDR3 protein: CSARDVQRSSTDTQYF
CDR3 DNA: TGCAGTGCTAGAGATGTCCAGCGCTCTAGCACAGATACGCAGTATTTT

J gene: TRBJ2-7
V gene: TRBV3-1
D gene: NA
clone size: NA
CDR3 protein: CASSQVAGRLNF
CDR3 DNA: TGTGCCAGCAGCCAAGTGGCGGGACGTTTAAACTTC

J gene: TRBJ1-1
V gene: TRBV11-2
D gene: NA
clone size: many
CDR3 protein: CASSPGTAGHTEAFF
CDR3 DNA: TGTGCCAGCAGCCCCGGGACCGCCGGTCACACTGAAGCTTTCTTT

J gene: TRBJ2-1
V gene: TRBV20-1
D gene: NA
clone size: NA
CDR3 protein: CSATSSGHPSYNEQFF
CDR3 DNA: TGCAGTGCTACTAGCTCCGGACACCCCTCCTACAATGAGCAGTTCTTC

J gene: TRBJ2-1
V gene: TRBV9
D gene: NA
clone size: many
CDR3 protein: CASSVVGGTPNEQFF
CDR3 DNA: TGTGCCAGCAGCGTAGTGGGGGGAACTCCCAATGAGCAGTTCTTC

J gene: TRBJ1-5
V gene: TRBV9
D gene: NA
clone size: few
CDR3 protein: CASSVGDSNQPQHF
CDR3 DNA: TGTGCCAGCAGCGTAGGGGACAGCAATCAGCCCCAGCATTTT

J gene: TRBJ2-2
V gene: TRBV3-1
D gene: TRBD2
clone size: NA
CDR3 protein: CASSLSGGVTGELFF
CDR3 DNA: TGTGCCAGCAGCCTTAGCGGGGGGGTGACCGGGGAGCTGTTTTTT

J gene: TRBJ2-7
V gene: TRBV12-3/TRBV12-4
D gene: NA
clone size: many
CDR3 protein: CASSSTWTNSYEQYF
CDR3 DNA: TGTGCCAGCAGTTCAACTTGGACCAATTCCTACGAGCAGTACTTC

J gene: TRBJ2-3
V gene: TRBV21-1
D gene: NA
clone size: few
CDR3 protein: CASSKGGITDTQYF
CDR3 DNA: TGTGCCAGCAGCAAGGGGGGGATCACAGATACGCAGTATTTT

J gene: TRBJ2-7
V gene: TRBV27
D gene: NA
clone size: NA
CDR3 protein: CASSLEGRTRSEQYF
CDR3 DNA: TGTGCCAGCAGTTTGGAGGGAAGGACGAGATCCGAGCAGTACTTC